The 2 T cell receptor beta chains presented below share a single source sample, sequenced in a study of kidney transplant recipient with SARS-CoV-2 infection. TCRdb analysed the reads with MiXCR anew, one entry per CDR3 protein. The table lists approximately 250,000 distinct CDR3 sequences, around 28% of them singletons. The sequences come from a blood sample, collected at baseline and between days 110 and 120 from a kidney transplant recipient. The receptors stem from a male patient in his thirties who had COVID-19 and was a kidney transplant recipient. The T cells may come from the graft donor.

This clonotype was detected ten times or more. This chain connects TRBV21-1 to TRBJ2-2; TRBD1 was called by the table and not checked on the DNA. TRBV21-1 is a pseudogene. This CDR3 comprises 17 residues. For the CDR3, the DNA is TGTGCCAGCAGCAAAAATAATCAGTTACAGGCAGTCGGGGAGCTGTTTTTT. Translation: CASSKNNQLQAVGELFF.

As regards this clonotype: A much larger clone is a single base away; this may be a read error. The V gene is TRBV20-1, the J gene TRBJ1-2, with unresolved D. The CDR3 is made up of 16 amino acids. CDR1 and CDR2 (germline): DFQATT, SNEGSKA (reference sequence). The CDR3 region has the DNA TGCAGTGCTAGACAAGGGCTGTTTCGAAAGACCTATGGCAACACCTTC. It translates to CSARQGLFRKTYGNTF.